Reported below is one TCR beta chain. A sample-barcoded 5' primer and a J-beta primer mix were used in a second PCR of roughly 7 to 11 cycles. TCRdb redid the calling of the 5' RACE reads with MiXCR, one entry per CDR3 protein. The repertoire has fewer than 750,000 distinct CDR3 sequences, about 45% of them found once; the top ten carry under 30%. This record comes from a study of blood T cells in healthy people across ages. Germline V lookup: CDR1 SGHTA, CDR2 FQGNSA. Deletions cut 4 bases from V and 3 bases from J, with 10 bases between. The CDR3 runs 13 residues. The clonotype was recovered from a man older than 75 in good health. The chain recombines TRBV7-2 with TRBJ2-7; no reliable D call. The sample consisted of blood. Here the CDR3 DNA reads TGTGCCAGCAGCTGGCAGAACCTCTACGAGCAGTACTTC. It codes for CASSWQNLYEQYF.